Below, 10 T cell receptor beta chains from the same sample are listed, as sequenced in a study of blood T cell repertoires in COVID-19. Produced via immunoSEQ multiplex PCR; TCRdb's table is partial and in-frame only. The sample contains around 230,000 clones, about 85% of which appear only once. Sequenced sample: peripheral blood. All receptors come from a man aged 40-50 years with acute or convalescent COVID-19.

The chain recombines TRBV28 with TRBJ1-1; 7 bases are a match to TRBD1. The germline CDR1 and CDR2 sequences are MDHEN and SYDVKM. This CDR3 is 15 amino acids long. V shed 8 bases and J 0 bases; nucleotides not matched to a gene: 9. CDR3 region: CASCTGTAMNTEAFF. CDR3 nucleotide sequence: TGTGCCAGCTGCACCGGGACAGCCATGAACACTGAAGCTTTCTTT. The variable domain in full, completed from reference TRBV28 and TRBJ1-1, reads DVKVTQSSRYLVKRTGEKVFLECVQDMDHENMFWYRQDPGLGLRLIYFSYDVKMKEKGDIPEGYSVSREKKERFSLILESASTNQTSMYLCASCTGTAMNTEAFFGQGTRLTVV.

This sequence joins TRBV11-3 and TRBJ2-1; 9 positions match TRBD2. Trimming cost V 2 bases and J 6 bases; bases outside gene matches: 5. The CDR3 covers 15 residues. Per the germline V gene, CDR1 is SGHNT and CDR2 is YENEEA. Here the CDR3 DNA reads TGTGCCAGCAGCTTACCCTTAGCGGGAGCCAATGAGCAGTTCTTC. Its protein product is CASSLPLAGANEQFF.

This clone was observed a few times. The rearrangement links TRBV27 to TRBJ2-1; 8 bases map to TRBD1. Germline CDR1 and CDR2: MNHEY and SMNVEV (reference sequence). The CDR3 has 15 residues. The V and J ends lost 3 bases and 6 bases, in that order; junction bases with no gene match: 7. Here the CDR3 DNA reads TGTGCCAGCAGTTTTTCGGGACAGGTCAGCAATGAGCAGTTCTTC. Protein sequence: CASSFSGQVSNEQFF.

The chain joins TRBV21-1 to TRBJ1-1; TRBD1, the table's D call, lacks a check against the DNA. TRBV21-1 is a pseudogene locus. This CDR3 has 15 amino acids. The chain's CDR3 is CASSEAGGANTEAFF. The CDR3 coding sequence is TGTGCCAGCAGCGAGGCAGGGGGCGCGAACACTGAAGCTTTCTTT.

The V gene is TRBV11-2, the J gene TRBJ1-6; D gene ambiguous. The CDR3 consists of 16 residues. Trimming removed 1 base at V and 8 bases at J, with 15 bases between. CDR1 is SGHAT and CDR2 is FQNNGV in the germline V gene. The CDR3 loop is CASSLVSVERYSPLHF. The DNA for the CDR3 is TGTGCCAGCAGCTTAGTCTCTGTCGAGAGATATTCACCCCTCCACTTT.

V is TRBV7-2 and J is TRBJ1-1, with TRBD1 identical over 10 bases. V lost 5 bases to trimming and J lost 4 bases; unmatched junction nucleotides: 4. Germline V lookup: CDR1 SGHTA, CDR2 FQGNSA. The CDR3 length is 14 residues. The CDR3 DNA is TGTGCCAGCAGCGCGGACAGGGGGGTCACTGAAGCTTTCTTT. The encoded protein is CASSADRGVTEAFF. The full variable domain, completed using reference TRBV7-2 and TRBJ1-1, is GAGVSQSPSNKVTEKGKDVELRCDPISGHTALYWYRQSLGQGLEFLIYFQGNSAPDKSGLPSDRFSAERTGGSVSTLTIQRTQQEDSAVYLCASSADRGVTEAFFGQGTRLTVV.

V usage is TRBV4-3 and J usage is TRBJ2-3, with TRBD2 matching 7 bases. Trimming at V came to 0 bases and at J to 7 bases, leaving 13 bases not matched to a gene. Germline V gene sequence: CDR1 LGHNA, CDR2 YSLEER. The CDR3 covers 17 residues. CDR3 region: CASSQDIGGRGANTQYF. The CDR3 DNA is TGCGCCAGCAGCCAAGATATAGGTGGGAGGGGAGCGAATACGCAGTATTTT.

The count of this clone is one. The V and J genes are TRBV5-4 and TRBJ2-3, with 8 nucleotides matching TRBD1. The CDR3 sequence is 15 residues long. Germline values: CDR1 SGHNT, CDR2 YYREEE (reference sequence). Unmatched junction bases numbered 3, after V lost 2 bases and J lost 1 base. CDR3: CASSFGQGGTDTQYF. The CDR3 DNA reads TGTGCCAGCAGCTTTGGACAGGGAGGCACAGATACGCAGTATTTT.

This chain links TRBV10-3 with TRBJ1-6; D ambiguous. Trimming pared 6 bases from V and 10 bases from J, leaving 13 bases between. The CDR3 has 13 residues. Germline CDR1 and CDR2: ENHRY and SYGVKD. CDR3 nucleotides: TGTGCCATCAGGACAAACGTCAACTCACCCCTCCACTTT. Encoded protein: CAIRTNVNSPLHF.

The rearrangement joins TRBV5-4 to TRBJ2-1; 11 positions match TRBD2. Per germline, CDR1 SGHNT and CDR2 YYREEE (reference sequence). The CDR3 is 17 amino acids. V was clipped by 4 bases and J by 3 bases; unmatched bases: 9. Here the CDR3 DNA reads TGTGCCAGCAGCCCGGGCGGGACTAGCGGTTTCTACAATGAGCAGTTCTTC. This codes for CASSPGGTSGFYNEQFF.